This TCR beta chain was found in a study of PD-1 blockade in classical Hodgkin lymphoma. General observations from the study: Reports indicated that newly diagnosed patients had lower baseline TCR diversity than healthy donors did.

The protocol was immunoSEQ multiplex PCR, while the TCRdb copy is restricted to in-frame clones and leaves out a portion. This table has tens of thousands of clones, more than 75% appearing once. Time point denoted: cycle 4 day 1 (C4D1), after five to seven weeks of nivolumab. Relapse after autologous stem cell transplantation occurred in every patient, and brentuximab vedotin exposure varied. Best responses were complete response, partial response or progressive disease. This clone was picked up a small number of times. Its antigen is not known. CDR3 length equals 16 residues. The ends lost 1 base at V and 5 bases at J; junction bases unmatched: 9. Per germline, CDR1 SGHRS and CDR2 YFSETQ.

This specimen consisted of peripheral blood mononuclear cells (PBMCs), obtained before the fourth cycle of nivolumab. This chain joins TRBV5-1 and TRBJ2-5, with 9 bases fitting TRBD1. The receptor was derived from a human donor with classical Hodgkin lymphoma. The CDR3 is CASSLLGQGRGETQYF. The CDR3 DNA reads TGCGCCAGCAGCTTGCTGGGACAGGGACGAGGGGAGACCCAGTACTTC.